A single sample is the source of the 16 T cell receptor beta chains below, sequenced in a study of CD8+ T cells in alopecia areata. Treatment described: oral pan-JAK inhibitor, 5-10 mg twice daily. cDNA reverse transcribed from extracted RNA served as the sequencing template. Generated by immunoSEQ multiplex PCR, the TCRdb table keeps only in-frame clones and is missing some. The sample carries some 180,000 clones, approximately 50% recorded once. The sequencing here drew on CD8+ T cells sorted from blood, taken around week 54, from a patient treated with tofacitinib. All receptors come from a human donor with alopecia areata.

This clone has more than one count but fewer than ten. CDR3 coding DNA: TGTGCCAGCAGACACCCCCCGGACGTCCTGACTTTC. Translation: CASRHPPDVLTF. The J gene is TRBJ2-6, the V gene TRBV7-8, with unresolved D. CDR3 length: 12 residues. CDR1 is SGHVS, CDR2 FQNEAQ, per germline. Trimming pared 6 bases from V and 11 bases from J, leaving 11 bases between.

This clone was seen a few times. The gene calls are TRBV6-5 and TRBJ2-7; 9 bases align to TRBD1. Unmatched junction bases numbered 6, after V lost 6 bases and J lost 3 bases. This CDR3 comprises 14 residues. CDR1 MNHEY and CDR2 SVGAGI come from the germline V gene. This chain's CDR3 is CASSPMTGGYEQYF. CDR3 sequence (DNA): TGTGCCAGCAGCCCCATGACAGGGGGCTACGAGCAGTACTTC.

The chain employs TRBV7-9 and TRBJ1-1, with D tentatively TRBD1 (6 bases). The CDR3 has 13 residues. Germline V gene sequence: CDR1 SEHNR, CDR2 FQNEAQ (reference sequence). V lost 0 bases and J lost 8, with 10 bases in between. The CDR3 DNA reads as TGTGCCAGCAGCTTAGCAATGACAGGAGAAGCTTTCTTT. Its translation is CASSLAMTGEAFF. Supplemented by reference TRBV7-9 and TRBJ1-1, the full variable domain reads DTGVSQNPRHKITKRGQNVTFRCDPISEHNRLYWYRQTLGQGPEFLTYFQNEAQLEKSRLLSDRFSAERPKGSFSTLEIQRTEQGDSAMYLCASSLAMTGEAFFGQGTRLTVV.

The chain is built from TRBV13 and TRBJ1-1; unclear D gene. From germline, CDR1 is PRHDT and CDR2 FYEKMQ (reference sequence). The CDR3 totals 13 residues. V lost 5 bases and J lost 1, with 8 bases in between. CDR3: CASSPPENTEAFF. The CDR3, as DNA: TGTGCCAGCAGCCCCCCGGAGAACACTGAAGCTTTCTTT.

This clone came up a few times. V is TRBV7-9 and J is TRBJ1-1; D not resolved. Between the trimmed V and J ends, which lost 2 bases and 1 base, there was a span of 17 bases. Germline values: CDR1 SEHNR, CDR2 FQNEAQ (reference sequence). The CDR3 extends over 17 amino acids. CDR3 nucleotides: TGTGCCAGCAGCTTAAAGAGGCTGGGAGCTCGGAACACTGAAGCTTTCTTT. It yields the protein CASSLKRLGARNTEAFF. The complete variable domain, with remaining parts taken from reference TRBV7-9 and TRBJ1-1, reads DTGVSQNPRHKITKRGQNVTFRCDPISEHNRLYWYRQTLGQGPEFLTYFQNEAQLEKSRLLSDRFSAERPKGSFSTLEIQRTEQGDSAMYLCASSLKRLGARNTEAFFGQGTRLTVV.

The chain employs TRBV5-1 and TRBJ2-5; the D call may be TRBD1 or TRBD2 (5 bases each). Looked up from germline, CDR1 is SGHRS and CDR2 is YFSETQ. The CDR3 spans 14 residues. The germline V and J ends were trimmed by 1 base and 0 bases, with 7 bases remaining between them. CDR3 region: CASSLLGDQETQYF. In nucleotides, the CDR3 is TGCGCCAGCAGCTTGTTGGGGGACCAAGAGACCCAGTACTTC.

The chain is built from TRBV6-5 and TRBJ2-7; 11 nucleotides agree with TRBD1. CDR1 is MNHEY, CDR2 SVGAGI, per germline. The CDR3 has 15 residues. V trimming: 3 bases; J trimming: 5 bases; junction bases outside the gene matches: 6. In DNA form, the CDR3 reads TGTGCCAGCAGTTATACCGGGGACAGGGGGAACGAGCAGTACTTC. It is translated as CASSYTGDRGNEQYF.

The chain couples TRBV29-1 to TRBJ1-1; D remains ambiguous. Deletions cut 1 base from V and 6 bases from J, with 6 bases between. This CDR3 contains 11 residues. Germline V lookup: CDR1 SQVTM, CDR2 ANQGSEA. The CDR3 protein is CSVEAPPEAFF. In nucleotides, the CDR3 is TGCAGCGTTGAAGCCCCCCCTGAAGCTTTCTTT.

This clone occurred a few times. The V gene is TRBV4-1, the J gene TRBJ2-2; D gene unclear. The germline V and J ends were trimmed by 4 bases and 7 bases, with 10 bases remaining between them. The CDR3 consists of 13 residues. The V gene's germline CDR1 is MGHRA and CDR2 YSYEKL. The CDR3, as DNA: TGCGCCAGCAGCCCCGAACCAAACGGGGAGCTGTTTTTT. This codes for CASSPEPNGELFF.

The gene calls are TRBV4-3 and TRBJ1-6; the D gene is possibly TRBD1 (6 bases). Germline V gene sequence: CDR1 LGHNA, CDR2 YSLEER. The V end lost 0 bases, the J end lost 9 bases, and 18 bases lay between the germline ends. The CDR3 totals 17 residues. The CDR3 reads CASSQDTQARGSSPLHF. DNA for the CDR3: TGCGCCAGCAGCCAAGATACCCAGGCCAGGGGATCTTCACCCCTCCACTTT.

The chain recombines TRBV30 with TRBJ2-5; 14 nucleotides agree with TRBD2. The trim removed 6 bases at V and 5 bases at J, leaving 5 bases unmatched. Germline CDR1 GTSNPN, CDR2 SVGIG (reference sequence). The CDR3 sequence is 14 residues long. DNA for the CDR3: TGTGCCTGCGGACTAGCGGGGGGCCAGGAGACCCAGTACTTC. Encoded protein: CACGLAGGQETQYF.

The V call is TRBV5-1, the J call TRBJ2-1; the D gene is possibly TRBD1 (6 bases). V lost 2 bases and J lost 9, with 18 bases in between. The CDR3 is 15 amino acids. CDR1 is SGHRS and CDR2 is YFSETQ in the germline V gene. Here the CDR3 DNA reads TGCGCCAGCAGCTTCCGACAGGTGGGAAAGGGTGAGCAGTTCTTC. Its protein is CASSFRQVGKGEQFF.

The sample holds a few counts of this clone. CDR3 sequence reads: CASREGRGNSPLHF. CDR3 DNA sequence: TGTGCCAGCAGAGAAGGGAGGGGCAATTCACCCCTCCACTTT. The genes are TRBV7-9 and TRBJ1-6, with a possible D match to TRBD1 (5 bases). The CDR3 runs to 14 residues. V lost 6 bases, J lost 7 bases, and 13 bases lay in between. Looked up from germline, CDR1 is SEHNR and CDR2 is FQNEAQ (reference sequence).

V is TRBV7-3 and J is TRBJ1-3; the D is unclear. The CDR3 runs 11 residues. V was clipped by 4 bases and J by 2 bases, with 0 bases between them. Germline lookup yields CDR1 SGHTA and CDR2 FQGTGA. DNA of the CDR3: TGTGCCAGCAGCTCTGGAAACACCATATATTTT. The encoded protein is CASSSGNTIYF.

This clone came up a few times. The same CDR3 is also encoded by other DNA sequences in this sample. The J gene is TRBJ1-5, the V gene TRBV19, with D maybe TRBD1 (6 bases). Germline V gives CDR1 LNHDA, CDR2 SQIVND (reference sequence). With 3 bases removed from V and 3 bases from J, the gap between germline ends came to 9 bases. CDR3 size: 14 residues. In DNA, the CDR3 is TGTGCCAGTAGTATCCGGGACAACAATCAGCCCCAGCATTTT. It translates to CASSIRDNNQPQHF.

This chain connects TRBV5-6 to TRBJ2-5, with D possibly being TRBD1 (5 bases). This CDR3 is built from 14 residues. V was clipped by 3 bases and J by 1 base, with 10 bases between them. Per germline, CDR1 SGHDT and CDR2 YYEEEE. The CDR3 reads CASSWIDSQETQYF. CDR3 nucleotides: TGTGCCAGCAGCTGGATAGACAGCCAAGAGACCCAGTACTTC.